This T cell receptor beta chain originates from a study of OX40 agonist ivuxolimab in advanced cancers. With respect to the entire study: Ivuxolimab was a fully human IgG2 agonistic monoclonal antibody targeting the costimulatory receptor OX40 (CD134). Intravenous ivuxolimab was administered to patients every 2 weeks at six dose levels: 0.01, 0.1, 0.3, 1.5, 3 and 10 mg/kg. A male proportion of 70% to 90% and a mean age of approximately 62 years, ranging from about 20 to 85, were recorded for the dose-escalation cohort. The paper covers the monotherapy dose-escalation part of the phase I ivuxolimab trial, which included N ≈ 50 patients. The point of sequencing TCRbeta in the periphery was to test whether ivuxolimab changed TCR sequence diversity and drove clonal T-cell expansion. Prior anti-PD-1, anti-PD-L1 or anti-CTLA-4 therapy was permitted, and roughly two fifths of dose-escalation patients had received checkpoint inhibitors. Partial responses were achieved by three dose-escalation patients, of whom one had hepatocellular carcinoma and two had cutaneous melanoma. Of the roughly 51 patients in dose escalation, about 20 had hepatocellular carcinoma, about 15 had melanoma, 9 had renal cell carcinoma and 9 had head and neck cancer.

For sequencing of the TCRbeta CDR3 region, genomic DNA was extracted from the sorted cells. The immunoSEQ Assay was used for sequencing of TCRbeta CDR3 regions. In TCRdb, the immuneACCESS table is reduced to in-frame sequences with V and J assigned. These tables do not hold every clone; where another copy was compared, an unresolved V gene accounts for under half, and the others remain unexplained. Here the sample has about 48,000 clones; approximately 84% occur a single time. The ten largest clones add up to around 1.1% of the sample. The trial excluded patients who had a history of autoimmune disease or were on systemic immunosuppression. Peripheral blood for TCR sequencing was collected from all dose cohorts at baseline, on cycle 4 day 1, and on cycle 7 day 1. The samples were drawn from a first-in-human, open-label, multicenter phase I dose-escalation trial of ivuxolimab. Adults with locally advanced or metastatic melanoma, renal cell, hepatocellular, or head and neck squamous cell carcinoma were enrolled in the trial. Before TCR sequencing, CD4+ and CD8+ T cells were separately sorted from peripheral blood.

Reading the germline V gene (reference sequence) gives CDR1 LNHNV and CDR2 YYDKDF. Reading from cysteine to phenylalanine, the CDR3 counts 14 amino acids. Of all the DNA, just the CDR3 is kept, 42 bases in frame from base 1. V drops 4 bases and J drops 8 bases, leaving 17 bases in between. Points the paper makes about the study in general: In partial responders in the 0.1-3.0 mg/kg groups, normalized peripheral clonal expansion was found to be among the lowest, especially among CD8+ T cells. The antigen specificity of the clonally expanded peripheral T cells was not determined. At doses from 0.1 to 3.0 mg/kg, clonal expansion was seen in both CD4+ and CD8+ blood T cells between baseline and week 6. After ivuxolimab, CD8+ T cells had more expanded clones than CD4+ T cells on average. Low levels of normalized T-cell clonal expansion were also shown by some nonresponding patients.

This clone was counted a few times. Its antigen remains undetermined. No base-level quality is on record; no much larger clone is a single base apart. The sequence is built from TRBV15 and TRBJ1-2, with the D gene too uncertain to name. The source was CD4+ or CD8+ T cells sorted from blood, collected in a trial of the OX40 agonist ivuxolimab. This clonotype was sampled from an adult with an advanced solid tumor such as melanoma, head and neck, liver or kidney cancer. The CDR3 amino acid sequence is: CATSTRTATRGYTF. The DNA is TGTGCCACCAGCACTCGGACGGCCACAAGGGGCTACACCTTC.